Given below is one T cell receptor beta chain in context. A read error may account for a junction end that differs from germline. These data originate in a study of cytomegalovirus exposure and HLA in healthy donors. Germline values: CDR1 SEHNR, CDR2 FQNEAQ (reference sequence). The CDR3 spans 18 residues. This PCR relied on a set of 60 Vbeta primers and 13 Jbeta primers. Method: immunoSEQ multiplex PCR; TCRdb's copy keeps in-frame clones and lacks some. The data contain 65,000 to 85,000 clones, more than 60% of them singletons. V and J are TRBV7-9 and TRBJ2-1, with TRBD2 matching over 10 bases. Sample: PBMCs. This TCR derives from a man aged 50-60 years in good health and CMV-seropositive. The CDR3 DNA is TGTTCCAGCAGCTTAATCTCCGCACTAGCGGGAAGGTTTAATGAGCAGTTCTTC. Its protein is CSSSLISALAGRFNEQFF. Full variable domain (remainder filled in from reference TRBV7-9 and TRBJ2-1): DTGVSQNPRHKITKRGQNVTFRCDPISEHNRLYWYRQTLGQGPEFLTYFQNEAQLEKSRLLSDRFSAERPKGSFSTLEIQRTEQGDSAMYLCSSSLISALAGRFNEQFFGPGTRLTVL.